Sequencing of this TCR beta chain was carried out in a study of CD8 T cell repertoires and HIV-1 epitope variants. Background on the study: T cells were stimulated with Twenty-five Gag and Nef peptides separately. Equal numbers of autologous T cell-negative cells presented antigen to enriched T cells. An uncultured baseline aliquot held 1M T cells. Study findings and constraints: The assay identified only TCR beta chains of antigen-proliferating T cells.

This clone was seen a single time. Its antigen remains unidentified. TCRdb's copy holds only in-frame clones and misses some; the assay was immunoSEQ multiplex PCR. This sample has over 90,000 clones, with just under 75% found just once. The length of the CDR3 is 11 residues. Trimming removed 1 base from V and 5 bases from J, with 4 bases in between. Germline V gene sequence: CDR1 SGHTS, CDR2 YDEGEE. The source material was uncultured baseline CD8+ T cells from peripheral blood mononuclear cells (PBMCs). The genes are TRBV5-8 and TRBJ2-7, with D hard to call. The receptor comes from a male donor with HIV. CDR3 region: CASSLSHEQYF. The CDR3 bases are TGTGCCAGCAGCTTGTCCCACGAGCAGTACTTC. Combining the CDR3 with reference TRBV5-8 and TRBJ2-7 gives the whole variable domain EAGVTQSPTHLIKTRGQQATLRCSPISGHTSVYWYQQALGLGLQFLLWYDEGEERNRGNFPPRFSGRQFPNYSSELNVNALELEDSALYLCASSLSHEQYFGPGTRLTVT.